This TCR beta chain came from a study of T-cell reconstitution after alpha-beta-depleted transplantation in children. Study-wide findings and caveats: Alpha-beta T cells present about two months after transplant were reported to originate from several hundred expanded graft clones. A year had passed since transplant, and T-cell counts and diversity by then came mostly from newly produced T cells.

The CDR3 length is 14 residues. J was trimmed by 5 bases and V by 2 bases; bases with no gene match: 1. A remark on this clonotype: Its antigen is as yet unknown.

Using unique molecular identifiers, the investigators prepared the TCRbeta library. Using its own MiXCR run on the PCR reads, TCRdb lists one record per CDR3 protein. The repertoire includes about 1,000,000 distinct CDR3 sequences, about 29% of them detected once, and 25% to 35% sits in the top ten. This TCR came from a boy in the first two years of life who had a stem cell transplant for SCID, so the T cells may come from the graft donor. The sample here was PBMCs, mostly from graft donor cells, taken 360 days after TCRalphabeta/CD19-depleted stem cell transplant. V is TRBV12-3 or TRBV12-4 and J is TRBJ2-4, with 9 nucleotides matching TRBD1. This CDR3 reads CASSLRDRENIQYF. Written as DNA, the CDR3 is TGTGCCAGCAGTTTAAGGGACAGGGAAAACATTCAGTACTTC.